Listed below are T cell receptor beta chains from one sample, sequenced in a study of identical twins. TCRdb reprocessed the 5' RACE reads with MiXCR, giving one entry per CDR3 protein. The data hold about 500,000 distinct CDR3 sequences, with roughly an eighth observed a single time. This same sample was also part of a study on yellow fever vaccine responses in identical twins.

Sequences were obtained from CD4+ T cells sorted from blood. The origin of the receptors is a woman aged 18-30 years in good health. The CDR3 runs from the conserved cysteine through the conserved F or W. Each record gives: clone size, V gene, D gene, J gene, CDR3 protein, CDR3 DNA. D genes are given only for firm matches. Clone size is stated in some rows and not others, as once, few, many or a class when expanded.

>few|TRBV12-3/TRBV12-4|TRBD2|TRBJ2-2
CASSPSGRDTGELFF
TGTGCCAGCAGCCCTAGCGGGAGGGACACCGGGGAGCTGTTTTTT
>NA|TRBV12-3/TRBV12-4|TRBD1|TRBJ2-2
CASTRTGLAGELFF
TGTGCCAGCACCAGGACAGGGTTGGCCGGGGAGCTGTTTTTT
>few|TRBV4-1|TRBD2|TRBJ2-5
CASSQGYSGRGETQYF
TGCGCCAGCAGCCAAGGGTACAGCGGGAGAGGCGAGACCCAGTACTTC
>few|TRBV6-5|TRBD2|TRBJ2-1
CASSYGSGVLRYEQFF
TGTGCCAGCAGTTACGGTAGCGGGGTTCTTAGGTATGAGCAGTTCTTC
>NA|TRBV6-1|TRBD2|TRBJ2-7
CASRRGTSGSYEQYF
TGTGCCAGCAGAAGGGGGACTAGCGGGTCCTACGAGCAGTACTTC
>NA|TRBV4-3|TRBD2|TRBJ2-7
CASSQDLAGGAYDEQYF
TGCGCCAGCAGCCAAGATTTAGCGGGAGGAGCCTACGACGAGCAGTACTTC
>NA|TRBV20-1|NA|TRBJ2-1
CSASESRPAYNEQFF
TGCAGTGCTAGTGAATCCCGCCCAGCCTACAATGAGCAGTTCTTC
>many|TRBV12-3/TRBV12-4|NA|TRBJ2-5
CASSSNRAETQYF
TGTGCCAGCAGCTCAAACAGGGCTGAGACCCAGTACTTC
>NA|TRBV2|TRBD2|TRBJ2-5
CASSYQRGGLETQYF
TGTGCCAGCAGTTACCAACGGGGGGGCCTGGAGACCCAGTACTTC
>few|TRBV5-1|NA|TRBJ1-4
CASSLDQEKLFF
TGCGCCAGCAGCTTGGATCAGGAAAAACTGTTTTTT
>many|TRBV5-1|TRBD2|TRBJ2-1
CASSLGRLAGDPYNEQFF
TGCGCCAGCAGCTTGGGTCGACTAGCGGGAGACCCCTACAATGAGCAGTTCTTC
>NA|TRBV5-6|NA|TRBJ2-7
CASSGLGDSSYEQYF
TGTGCCAGCAGCGGGCTGGGCGACTCTTCATACGAGCAGTACTTC
>many|TRBV12-3/TRBV12-4|TRBD2|TRBJ2-3
CASRLAGGPPDTQYF
TGTGCCAGCAGATTAGCGGGGGGGCCCCCAGATACGCAGTATTTT
>many|TRBV12-3/TRBV12-4|NA|TRBJ1-1
CASSLGGEEGAFF
TGTGCCAGCAGTTTAGGAGGGGAGGAGGGAGCTTTCTTT
>few|TRBV27|TRBD2|TRBJ2-1
CASRESGRAGNEQFF
TGTGCCAGCAGAGAAAGCGGGAGGGCCGGCAATGAGCAGTTCTTC
>NA|TRBV5-7|NA|TRBJ2-5
CASSLGLGEPQETQYF
TGTGCCAGCAGCTTGGGTTTGGGAGAACCGCAAGAGACCCAGTACTTC
>NA|TRBV6-5|NA|TRBJ2-3
CASTQERSTDTQYF
TGTGCCAGCACCCAAGAGCGGAGCACAGATACGCAGTATTTT
>NA|TRBV5-1|TRBD2|TRBJ2-3
CASSFRSGGAVSTDTQYF
TGCGCCAGCAGCTTCCGCAGCGGGGGGGCCGTAAGCACAGATACGCAGTATTTT
>NA|TRBV18|NA|TRBJ1-2
CASSPNESPTTGYTF
TGTGCCAGCTCACCAAATGAGTCACCTACTACTGGCTACACCTTC
>few|TRBV2|TRBD2|TRBJ2-3
CASGAGVTDTQYF
TGTGCCAGCGGGGCGGGGGTCACAGATACGCAGTATTTT
>few|TRBV5-1|TRBD1|TRBJ2-7
CASSPIPGGQGKYEQYF
TGCGCCAGCAGCCCCATACCGGGTGGACAGGGAAAGTACGAGCAGTACTTC
>many|TRBV25-1|TRBD1|TRBJ2-7
CASSDRQGRYEQYF
TGTGCCAGCAGTGACCGACAGGGGCGCTACGAGCAGTACTTC
>few|TRBV20-1|TRBD2|TRBJ2-5
CSAMTSEWGRF
TGCAGTGCGATGACTAGCGAATGGGGGCGCTTC
>NA|TRBV19|TRBD1|TRBJ1-1
CASSITGTGFLLNTEAFF
TGTGCCAGTAGTATAACCGGGACAGGATTCTTACTTAACACTGAAGCTTTCTTT
>NA|TRBV10-1|TRBD1|TRBJ2-1
CASSRQGFGESRVNEQFF
TGCGCCAGCAGTCGACAGGGTTTTGGCGAGTCTCGCGTGAATGAGCAGTTCTTC
>few|TRBV7-8|TRBD2|TRBJ2-7
CASSLGRGARSYEQYF
TGTGCCAGCAGCTTAGGGCGGGGGGCGAGGTCCTACGAGCAGTACTTC
>NA|TRBV7-8|NA|TRBJ2-7
CASSLALLAGDSYEQYF
TGTGCCAGCAGCTTAGCCTTGCTGGCAGGGGACTCCTACGAGCAGTACTTC
>many|TRBV28|NA|TRBJ2-2
CASTSGGTGELFF
TGTGCCAGCACCTCAGGGGGGACCGGGGAGCTGTTTTTT
>NA|TRBV20-1|TRBD2|TRBJ2-3
CSANSGRFVTDTQYF
TGCAGTGCTAATAGCGGGAGGTTTGTAACAGATACGCAGTATTTT